The source of this TCR beta chain is a study of OX40 agonist ivuxolimab in advanced cancers. Across the whole study: Participants averaged roughly 57 years of age (range roughly 23 to 80) and were around 80% male.

Here immunoSEQ multiplex PCR was the method, and the copy in TCRdb shows in-frame clones only, minus some. The sample has 60,000 to 70,000 clones, 75% to 95% seen once. The CDR3 is 13 amino acids. Germline V CDR1 and CDR2: KGHSH, LQKENI. Trimming left V 3 bases short and J 3 bases short, with 9 bases between. Study conclusions and caveats: Compared with CD4+, CD8+ T cells on average had more expanded clones. Clonal expansion from baseline to week 6 occurred in both CD4+ and CD8+ T cells.

Only one count was recorded for this clone. Its antigen is unknown. The source material was CD4+ or CD8+ T cells sorted from blood, sampled in a trial of the OX40 agonist ivuxolimab. This clonotype was sampled from an adult with an advanced solid tumor such as melanoma, head and neck, liver or kidney cancer. The V and J genes are TRBV18 and TRBJ2-7; D gene uncertain. The DNA of the CDR3 is TGTGCCAGCTCACCCGAGTCCTACTACGAGCAGTACTTC. Amino acids: CASSPESYYEQYF.